These 29 T cell receptor beta chains share one sample of origin, sequenced in a study of tumour-infiltrating T cells in Burkitt lymphoma. This table comes from immunoSEQ multiplex PCR, and its TCRdb copy is limited to in-frame clones, with some not included. The data show tens of thousands of clones, with 31% seen just once and over 2.5% held by the top ten. The sequenced sample was tumor tissue. The receptors here all came from a human donor with Burkitt lymphoma.

The chain couples TRBV7-2 to TRBJ2-5; 7 positions match TRBD2. Germline V CDR1 and CDR2: SGHTA, FQGNSA. The junction had 19 bases not matched to a gene; V was cut back by 7 bases and J by 11 bases. The CDR3 runs 15 residues. The CDR3 coding sequence is TGTGCCAGCACCACGAATGGGGGGGAGTCCTGGGAGCAGTACTTC. Its protein product is CASTTNGGESWEQYF.

The V and J genes are TRBV7-7 and TRBJ2-3; TRBD2 matches at 8 bases. Germline CDR1 and CDR2: SSHAT and FNYEAQ (reference sequence). V lost 4 bases, J lost 2 bases, and 5 bases stayed unmatched. This CDR3 is built from 15 residues. The CDR3 reads CASSYSGAFTDTQYF. The CDR3 coding sequence is TGTGCCAGCAGCTATAGCGGGGCCTTCACAGATACGCAGTATTTT.

The chain employs TRBV2 and TRBJ2-7, with D possibly matching TRBD1 (8 bases). V shed 4 bases and J shed 3 bases, with 13 bases lying between them. Germline V gene sequence: CDR1 SNHLY, CDR2 FYNNEI. CDR3 length equals 14 residues. The CDR3 DNA is TGTGCCAGCAGTGTACAGGGGGGGGACTACGAGCAGTACTTC. It is translated as CASSVQGGDYEQYF.

This clone has just a few counts. The chain couples TRBV30 to TRBJ1-2, with a weak D call TRBD1 (5 bases). The CDR3 sequence is 12 residues long. Trimming cost V 0 bases and J 4 bases, with 6 bases left between them. Germline CDR1 GTSNPN, CDR2 SVGIG (reference sequence). The CDR3 DNA follows: TGTGCCTGGAGTGTTGGGGCCTATGGCTACACCTTC. Amino acids: CAWSVGAYGYTF.

The rearrangement joins TRBV5-4 to TRBJ1-2; D unclear. The V and J ends lost 4 bases and 1 base respectively, with 17 bases between them. Germline lookup yields CDR1 SGHNT and CDR2 YYREEE (reference sequence). The CDR3 is 16 residues long. The CDR3 DNA reads TGTGCCAGCAGCCCCCCACCTCCGACACGTAACTATGGCTACACCTTC. Translation gives CASSPPPPTRNYGYTF. The whole variable domain, filled in from reference TRBV5-4 and TRBJ1-2, reads ETGVTQSPTHLIKTRGQQVTLRCSSQSGHNTVSWYQQALGQGPQFIFQYYREEENGRGNFPPRFSGLQFPNYSSELNVNALELDDSALYLCASSPPPPTRNYGYTFGSGTRLTVV.

This rearrangement joins TRBV9 to TRBJ1-5, with TRBD1 matching 8 bases. V dropped 0 bases and J dropped 0; count of bases not matched to a gene: 8. The germline V gene has CDR1 SGDLS and CDR2 YYNGEE. The CDR3 sequence is 18 residues long. In DNA, the CDR3 is TGTGCCAGCAGCGTAGCCCCCTATGACAGGGGTAGCAATCAGCCCCAGCATTTT. This codes for CASSVAPYDRGSNQPQHF.

This clone came up a few times. The chain has TRBV5-1 and TRBJ1-5; D gene uncertain. This CDR3 contains 10 residues. V dropped 1 base and J dropped 10 bases, with 3 bases sitting between them. Germline CDR1 is SGHRS and CDR2 is YFSETQ. The CDR3 DNA is TGCGCCAGCAGCTTGTCCCCCCAGCATTTT. It encodes CASSLSPQHF.

The chain couples TRBV18 to TRBJ1-5; a weak D match, TRBD1 (5 bases). V was cut by 2 bases and J by 1 base, with 12 bases left in between. Germline V gives CDR1 KGHSH, CDR2 LQKENI. CDR3 size: 16 residues. The CDR3 DNA follows: TGTGCCAGCTCACCAGTCGGCCAGGGCAGCAATCAGCCCCAGCATTTT. Translation gives CASSPVGQGSNQPQHF.

V usage is TRBV2 and J usage is TRBJ2-7; tentatively, D is TRBD2 (5 bases). V was pared by 6 bases and J by 5 bases, with 20 bases between. The CDR3 totals 15 residues. In germline, CDR1 is SNHLY, CDR2 FYNNEI. The CDR3 sequence is CASSPLPIGGHEQYF. The CDR3 region has the DNA TGTGCCAGCAGCCCTTTACCGATAGGAGGACACGAGCAGTACTTC.

The chain joins TRBV4-3 to TRBJ1-5; perhaps TRBD1 as D (5 bases). The CDR3 covers 15 residues. Germline V CDR1 and CDR2: LGHNA, YSLEER. V shed 5 bases and J shed 2 bases, with 13 bases lying between them. The CDR3 reads CASSVDGHGNQPQHF. The CDR3 coding sequence is TGCGCCAGCAGCGTCGACGGACACGGCAATCAGCCCCAGCATTTT.

V usage is TRBV29-1 and J usage is TRBJ2-7; the match to TRBD1 covers 7 bases. Germline V CDR1 and CDR2: SQVTM, ANQGSEA. The CDR3 sequence is 13 residues long. V shed 5 bases, J shed 0 bases, and the junction held 4 bases outside the gene matches. The CDR3 here is CSVLGQNSYEQYF. As DNA, the CDR3 is TGCAGCGTTTTGGGACAGAACTCCTACGAGCAGTACTTC.

The rearrangement links TRBV14 to TRBJ1-3; D remains unclear. V lost 0 bases to trimming and J lost 7 bases, with 7 bases between them. Germline V gene sequence: CDR1 SGHDN, CDR2 FVKESK. The CDR3 consists of 13 residues. Written as DNA, the CDR3 is TGTGCCAGCAGCCAAGATCCCAGGAACACCATATATTTT. It translates to CASSQDPRNTIYF.

The chain links TRBV2 to TRBJ2-5; no definite D call. From germline, CDR1 is SNHLY and CDR2 FYNNEI. The CDR3 totals 14 residues. Trimming stripped 7 bases from V and 1 base from J, with 13 bases between. The CDR3 region is CASKPARIQETQYF. CDR3 DNA: TGTGCCAGCAAACCGGCGAGAATCCAAGAGACCCAGTACTTC.

The chain is built from TRBV7-9 and TRBJ2-5, with 9 bases fitting TRBD2. CDR1 SEHNR and CDR2 FQNEAQ come from the germline V gene (reference sequence). The CDR3 runs 16 residues. The ends lost 3 bases at V and 2 bases at J; junction bases unmatched: 7. CDR3 coding DNA: TGTGCCAGCAGCTTTGGCGGGGGGGCCGGTCAAGAGACCCAGTACTTC. This sequence encodes CASSFGGGAGQETQYF.

The genes are TRBV18 and TRBJ2-3; TRBD2 matches at 14 bases. The CDR3 runs to 18 residues. Germline V gene sequence: CDR1 KGHSH, CDR2 LQKENI. J was trimmed by 2 bases and V by 3 bases; bases with no gene match: 7. CDR3 bases: TGTGCCAGCTCACCCGGGACTAGCGGGGGTATCAACACAGATACGCAGTATTTT. Translation: CASSPGTSGGINTDTQYF.

The V and J genes are TRBV7-9 and TRBJ1-4, with D perhaps TRBD1 (5 bases). CDR1 is SEHNR, CDR2 FQNEAQ, per germline (reference sequence). V gave up 4 bases and J gave up 7 bases, with 16 bases separating them. This CDR3 has 15 amino acids. The CDR3 spells CASSSSDSPSEKLFF. The CDR3 DNA follows: TGTGCCAGCAGCTCTAGTGACAGCCCTTCTGAAAAACTGTTTTTT.

V is TRBV5-1 and J is TRBJ2-6; D possibly corresponds to TRBD1 (6 bases). Germline V gene lookup returns CDR1 SGHRS and CDR2 YFSETQ. The germline V and J ends were trimmed by 4 bases and 1 base, with 12 bases remaining between them. The CDR3 loop spans 16 amino acids. The DNA for the CDR3 is TGCGCCAGCAGCACACAGGGACCTTCTGGGGCCAACGTCCTGACTTTC. Translating gives CASSTQGPSGANVLTF.

The chain couples TRBV11-2 to TRBJ1-5; D ambiguous. The V gene's germline CDR1 is SGHAT and CDR2 FQNNGV. V lost 5 bases to trimming and J lost 0 bases, with 8 bases between them. The CDR3 spans 14 residues. CDR3 sequence: CASSKSPSNQPQHF. CDR3 sequence (DNA): TGTGCCAGCAGCAAAAGCCCTAGCAATCAGCCCCAGCATTTT.

This clone was seen a handful of times. The chain joins TRBV4-1 to TRBJ2-4, with D perhaps being TRBD1 or TRBD2 (7 bases each). V lost 5 bases to trimming and J lost 0 bases, with 23 bases between them. CDR1 and CDR2 from the germline V gene are MGHRA and YSYEKL. The CDR3 is 19 residues long. This chain's CDR3 is CASSSSGGGLRLAKNIQYF. Written as DNA, the CDR3 is TGCGCCAGCAGCTCATCAGGGGGGGGACTACGTCTAGCCAAAAACATTCAGTACTTC.

This clone was counted between two and nine times. The rearrangement joins TRBV5-1 to TRBJ1-3; perhaps TRBD1 as D (5 bases). V lost 4 bases to trimming and J lost 7 bases, with 15 bases between them. CDR1 SGHRS and CDR2 YFSETQ come from the germline V gene. The CDR3 has 14 residues. This chain's CDR3 is CASSQEGSRNTIYF. CDR3 DNA sequence: TGCGCCAGCAGCCAGGAGGGGAGCCGGAACACCATATATTTT.

This rearrangement joins TRBV10-3 to TRBJ1-5, with 8 positions matching TRBD1. The V gene end was trimmed by 10 bases and the J gene end by 4 bases; junction bases not matched to a gene: 6. The CDR3 spans 13 residues. In germline, CDR1 is ENHRY, CDR2 SYGVKD. CDR3 DNA: TGTGCCACTGGACAGGGCCCTAATCAGCCCCAGCATTTT. It codes for CATGQGPNQPQHF.

V is TRBV5-1 and J is TRBJ2-7, with unresolved D. Germline assignment: CDR1 SGHRS and CDR2 YFSETQ. V was cut by 1 base and J by 2 bases, with 7 bases left in between. The CDR3 consists of 13 residues. CDR3 DNA sequence: TGCGCCAGCAGCTTGAGTTGGGCCTACGAGCAGTACTTC. The encoded protein is CASSLSWAYEQYF. The whole variable domain, filled in from reference TRBV5-1 and TRBJ2-7, reads KAGVTQTPRYLIKTRGQQVTLSCSPISGHRSVSWYQQTPGQGLQFLFEYFSETQRNKGNFPGRFSGRQFSNSRSEMNVSTLELGDSALYLCASSLSWAYEQYFGPGTRLTVT.

This clone was observed a handful of times. The rearrangement uses TRBV28 and TRBJ1-6; D not certain. The CDR3 consists of 13 residues. The germline V and J ends were trimmed by 1 base and 14 bases, with 12 bases remaining between them. Germline loops: CDR1 MDHEN, CDR2 SYDVKM. The CDR3: CASSLSVQKSLHF. CDR3 bases: TGTGCCAGCAGTTTATCCGTCCAGAAGTCCCTCCACTTT.

The chain uses TRBV4-2 and TRBJ1-4; D gene ambiguous. Germline lookup yields CDR1 LGHNA and CDR2 YNFKEQ. V dropped 4 bases and J dropped 5 bases, with 14 bases sitting between them. The CDR3 has 15 amino acids. Here the CDR3 reads CASSPLSGRNEKLFF. CDR3 DNA sequence: TGTGCCAGCAGCCCTCTGTCCGGAAGGAATGAAAAACTGTTTTTT.

The V and J genes are TRBV5-1 and TRBJ2-1, with D hard to call. The CDR3 is 14 residues long. Trimming shortened V by 5 bases and J by 6 bases, and 15 bases separated the two germline ends. Germline lookup yields CDR1 SGHRS and CDR2 YFSETQ. CDR3 sequence (DNA): TGCGCCAGCAGTCCTGGGCCCGCGGCCAATGAGCAGTTCTTC. It translates to CASSPGPAANEQFF.

This rearrangement joins TRBV11-2 to TRBJ1-4; 7 nucleotides line up with TRBD1. In germline, CDR1 is SGHAT, CDR2 FQNNGV. V was clipped by 1 base and J by 5 bases; unmatched bases: 7. CDR3 length equals 16 residues. The CDR3 nucleotides are TGTGCCAGCAGCTTAGCAACAGGGGAGTTGAATGAAAAACTGTTTTTT. Translation: CASSLATGELNEKLFF.

This clone appeared a few times. The chain links TRBV7-9 to TRBJ2-2; 14 positions match TRBD2. CDR1 SEHNR and CDR2 FQNEAQ come from the germline V gene (reference sequence). This CDR3 has 16 amino acids. The J segment lost 7 bases and the V segment lost 6 bases, leaving 7 bases of the junction unmatched. The CDR3 bases are TGTGCCAGCAGTCGACTAGCGGGGGGGGCCCACGGGGAGCTGTTTTTT. It is translated as CASSRLAGGAHGELFF.

V and J are TRBV5-5 and TRBJ1-2; 7 bases line up with TRBD1. The CDR3 is 14 residues long. Germline V gives CDR1 SGHKS, CDR2 YYEKEE (reference sequence). V shed 3 bases, J shed 4 bases, and the junction held 6 bases outside the gene matches. DNA for the CDR3: TGTGCCAGCAGCTCGAGGGGACAGCCCTATGGCTACACCTTC. Translated, it gives CASSSRGQPYGYTF.

This rearrangement joins TRBV7-2 to TRBJ2-1; D is uncertain. The CDR3 extends over 13 amino acids. CDR1 is SGHTA, CDR2 FQGNSA, per germline. Trimming removed 2 bases from V and 7 bases from J, with 9 bases in between. CDR3: CASSLSGGNEQFF. In DNA form, the CDR3 reads TGTGCCAGCAGCTTAAGTGGCGGAAATGAGCAGTTCTTC.